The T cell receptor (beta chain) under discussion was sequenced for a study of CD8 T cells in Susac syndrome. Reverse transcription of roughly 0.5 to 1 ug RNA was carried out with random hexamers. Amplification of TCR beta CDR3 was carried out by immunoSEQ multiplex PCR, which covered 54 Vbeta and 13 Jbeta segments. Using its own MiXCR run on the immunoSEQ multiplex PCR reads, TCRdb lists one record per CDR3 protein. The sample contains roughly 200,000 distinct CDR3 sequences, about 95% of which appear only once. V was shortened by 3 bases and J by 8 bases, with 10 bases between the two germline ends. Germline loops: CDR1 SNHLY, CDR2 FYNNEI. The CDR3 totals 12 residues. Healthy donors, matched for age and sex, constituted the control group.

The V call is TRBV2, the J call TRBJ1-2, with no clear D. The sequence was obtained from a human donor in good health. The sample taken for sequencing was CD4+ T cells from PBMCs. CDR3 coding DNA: TGTGCCAGCAGTGAGAACATCGGCGGCTACACCTTC. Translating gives CASSENIGGYTF.